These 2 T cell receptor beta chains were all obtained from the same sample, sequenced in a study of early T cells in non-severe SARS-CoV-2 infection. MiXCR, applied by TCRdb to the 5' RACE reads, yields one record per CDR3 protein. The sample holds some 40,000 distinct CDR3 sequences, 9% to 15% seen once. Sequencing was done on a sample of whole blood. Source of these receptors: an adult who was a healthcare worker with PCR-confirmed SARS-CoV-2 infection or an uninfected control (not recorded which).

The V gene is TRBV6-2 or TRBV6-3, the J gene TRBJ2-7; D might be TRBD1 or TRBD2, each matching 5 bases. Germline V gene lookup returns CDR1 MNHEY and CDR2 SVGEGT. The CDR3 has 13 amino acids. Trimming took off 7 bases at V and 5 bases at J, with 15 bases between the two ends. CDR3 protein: CASTIQARDEQYF. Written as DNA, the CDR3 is TGTGCCAGCACTATACAGGCGCGGGACGAGCAGTACTTC.

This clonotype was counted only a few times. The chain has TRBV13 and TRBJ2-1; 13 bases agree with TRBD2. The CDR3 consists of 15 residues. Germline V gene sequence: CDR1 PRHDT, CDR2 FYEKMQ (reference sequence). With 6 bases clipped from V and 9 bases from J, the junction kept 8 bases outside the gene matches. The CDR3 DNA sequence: TGTGCCAGCAGTACAACTAGCGGGGGGGCCACTGAGCAGTTCTTC. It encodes CASSTTSGGATEQFF.